The entry below describes one T cell receptor beta chain. Its antigen is not yet known. There are no base qualities to consult, and no much larger clone falls within one base. This record belongs to a study of beta chain features in type 1 diabetes (dated 2018 in TCRdb). A note on the overall study: Mean age, gender distribution, total cell number and subset yield were not different between patients and healthy donors. Regulatory and stem cell-like memory subsets were isolated from only 8 patients and about eight healthy donors, whereas naive and central memory subsets came from all 30 or so donors. In the study, recently diagnosed type 1 diabetes patients and matched healthy donors were compared on the TCRB repertoires of their sorted circulating CD4+ T cell subsets. Across all samples, almost 110 million sorted cells were examined, and cell number per subset correlated strongly with RNA yield.

The entire amount of isolated RNA was reverse transcribed using the High Capacity cDNA Reverse Transcription Kit, so the sequenced TCRB transcripts were expressed ones. Naive, central memory and regulatory T cell samples underwent deep immunoSEQ sequencing, averaging around 4 million total reads per sample. Sorted cells were lysed in RLT buffer and RNA was extracted with DNase-treated RNeasy Micro or Mini kits, depending on cell number. Each cell subset was processed separately to prevent cross-contamination, with patient and healthy donor samples processed together. TCRB sequences were amplified from cDNA with the immunoSEQ multiplex PCR, producing 87-bp fragments spanning the CDR3 region. Sequencing of the amplicons was performed on the Illumina HiSeq platform. As for the original processing: PCR bias was computationally corrected using synthetic template baselines, reads within Hamming distance 2 were collapsed, and singletons that could not be merged were discarded. By aligning reads against IMGT, V, D and J genes, CDR3 length, and insertions or deletions at six rearrangement sites were assigned. Within each subset, clonotype counts were normalized to sorted cell number, and only after that were true diversity and Gini coefficients computed with the tcR R package. The overlap coefficient, calculated on TCRB nucleotide sequences, was used to measure repertoire sharing. Out-of-frame TCRB sequences from naive cells were analyzed to stand in for the pre-selection repertoire. TCRdb provides this immuneACCESS table in a form limited to in-frame rearrangements. Some clones are lacking; in checked studies, under half of them reflect an unresolved V gene, and why the rest are absent is not known. Clonal size and the V and J genes are those of that table, whereas D and trimming came from the DNA. The sample table contains roughly 340,000 clones; only one count was recorded for 10% to 15% of them. The top ten constitute 0.008% to 0.011% of the sample.

Results the study describes overall, beyond this receptor: HLA sub-analyses involved small numbers of individuals, so any influence of HLA type on TCRB rearrangement remained unresolved. PCR may preferentially amplify shorter templates, but because patient and control samples were amplified and corrected together, any resulting skew would affect both groups equally. A moderate but significant shortening of TCRB CDR3 length was observed in type 1 diabetes patients in all four CD4+ subsets. Because cDNA was sequenced instead of genomic DNA, activated cells with high expression could be over-represented, although the groups did not differ in activation or CD3 levels. At VDJ recombination sites, patients with type 1 diabetes made fewer insertions and deleted more nucleotides, a pattern implying thymic rearrangement abnormalities. Naive, central memory and regulatory TCRB repertoires appeared more similar among patients than among healthy donors.

From each donor, a single peripheral blood sample of about 100 mL on average was drawn into heparinised tubes. A BD FACSAria II was used to sort naive, central memory, regulatory and stem cell-like memory CD4+ T cells with a panel that included CD45RO, CCR7, CD25, CD127, CD95 and CD27. Every sorted population had a purity above 95%. Right away, PBMCs were isolated by Lymphoprep density gradient centrifugation and were stained directly, with no culture step. To minimize batch effects, samples were stained and sorted in pairs, one healthy donor with one patient per experiment. The CDR3 measures 15 amino acids from cysteine to phenylalanine. The read is trimmed to its CDR3 DNA, 45 bases read in frame from base 1. CDR1 is given as SGHTA and CDR2 as FQGNSA, both from the germline V gene. A distance of 15 bases separates the germline ends of V and J, which lose 5 bases and 7 bases respectively.

This TCR was recovered from a woman younger than 35 with type 1 diabetes. The V gene is TRBV7-2 and the J gene is TRBJ1-6; TRBD1 is a possible D gene, resting on 5 matching bases. Input material: naive CD4+ T cells from blood. What the cell subset or site label conveys for this sample: true naive CD4+ T cells. Read as DNA, the sequence is TGTGCCAGCAGCCCGCGGCCTCGGGGGAATTCACCCCTCCACTTT. Its protein is CASSPRPRGNSPLHF.